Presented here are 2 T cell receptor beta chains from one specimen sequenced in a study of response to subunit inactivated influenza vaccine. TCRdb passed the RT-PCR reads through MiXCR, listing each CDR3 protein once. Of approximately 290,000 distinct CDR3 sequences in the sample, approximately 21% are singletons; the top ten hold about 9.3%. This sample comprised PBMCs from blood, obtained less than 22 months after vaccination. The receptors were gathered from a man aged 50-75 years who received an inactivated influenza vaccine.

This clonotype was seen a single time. CDR3 loop: CASSYAAGHNEQFF. The CDR3 DNA sequence: TGTGCCAGCAGTTACGCGGCGGGGCACAATGAGCAGTTCTTC. The gene calls are TRBV6-2 or TRBV6-3 and TRBJ2-1; tentative D call: TRBD2 (6 bases). Germline lookup yields CDR1 MNHEY and CDR2 SVGEGT. The CDR3 totals 14 residues. Trimming left V 2 bases short and J 5 bases short, with 10 bases between.

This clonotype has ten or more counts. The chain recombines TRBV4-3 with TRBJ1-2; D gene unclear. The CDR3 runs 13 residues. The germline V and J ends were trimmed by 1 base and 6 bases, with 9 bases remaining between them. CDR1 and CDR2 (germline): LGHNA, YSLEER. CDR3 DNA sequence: TGCGCCAGCAGCCAAGTTAGTGGGGATGGCTACACCTTC. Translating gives CASSQVSGDGYTF.